This paragraph covers one T cell receptor (beta chain) sequence. No antigen is known for it. Trimming removed 4 bases from V and 5 bases from J, with 6 bases in between. There are 12 residues in the CDR3. Germline V gene sequence: CDR1 SGHRS, CDR2 YFSETQ. The entry originates in a study of CD8+ T cells in alopecia areata. Study-wide points: Scalp repertoires also include resident alphabeta T cells from normal skin.

CD25+CD127- cells were sorted from CD4+ cells in four to six patients. Extraction and reverse transcription of RNA yielded cDNA as the sequencing template. Data came from immunoSEQ multiplex PCR; TCRdb stores just in-frame clones and leaves some out. Counted here are about 13,000 clones, roughly 61% occurring once; the ten biggest clones make up approximately 3.5%. This clonotype originated in a human donor with alopecia areata. The chain combines TRBV5-1 with TRBJ2-2, with D unclear. Sequences were obtained from CD4+ Tregs sorted from blood. CDR3 loop: CASSRQTGELFF. The CDR3 DNA reads as TGCGCCAGCAGCCGGCAGACCGGGGAGCTGTTTTTT.